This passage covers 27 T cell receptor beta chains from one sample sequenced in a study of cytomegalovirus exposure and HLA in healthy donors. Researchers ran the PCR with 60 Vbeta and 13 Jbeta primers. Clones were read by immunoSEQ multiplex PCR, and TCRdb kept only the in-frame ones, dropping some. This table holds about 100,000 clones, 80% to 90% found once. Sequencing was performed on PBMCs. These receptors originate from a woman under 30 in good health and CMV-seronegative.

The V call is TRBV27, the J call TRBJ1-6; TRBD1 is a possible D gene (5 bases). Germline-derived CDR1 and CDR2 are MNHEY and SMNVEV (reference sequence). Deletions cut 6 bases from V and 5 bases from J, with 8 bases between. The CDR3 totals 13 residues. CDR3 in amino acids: CASRGLNNSPLHF. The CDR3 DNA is TGTGCCAGCAGGGGACTTAATAATTCACCCCTCCACTTT.

In DNA, the CDR3 is TGTGCCAGCAGCCCGACTAGCGGGGGCTCCTACGAGCAGTACTTC. This codes for CASSPTSGGSYEQYF. The chain has TRBV27 and TRBJ2-7, with 12 bases matching TRBD2. With V trimmed by 6 bases and J by 0 bases, 3 bases remained unmatched. The CDR3 has 15 residues. Germline V gene data show CDR1 as MNHEY and CDR2 as SMNVEV (reference sequence).

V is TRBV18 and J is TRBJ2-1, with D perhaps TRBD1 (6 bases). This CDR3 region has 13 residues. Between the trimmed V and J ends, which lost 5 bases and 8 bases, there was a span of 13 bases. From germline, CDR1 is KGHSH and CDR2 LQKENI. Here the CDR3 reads CASSYEGVDEQFF. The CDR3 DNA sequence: TGTGCCAGCTCATATGAGGGGGTGGATGAGCAGTTCTTC. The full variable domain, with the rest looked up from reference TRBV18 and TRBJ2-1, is NAGVMQNPRHLVRRRGQEARLRCSPMKGHSHVYWYRQLPEEGLKFMVYLQKENIIDESGMPKERFSAEFPKEGPSILRIQQVVRGDSAAYFCASSYEGVDEQFFGPGTRLTVL.

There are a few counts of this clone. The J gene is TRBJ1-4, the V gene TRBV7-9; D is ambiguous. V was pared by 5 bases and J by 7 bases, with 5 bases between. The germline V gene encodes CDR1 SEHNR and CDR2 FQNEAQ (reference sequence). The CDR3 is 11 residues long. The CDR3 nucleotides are TGTGCCAGCAGCCTCAGTGAAAAACTGTTTTTT. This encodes CASSLSEKLFF.

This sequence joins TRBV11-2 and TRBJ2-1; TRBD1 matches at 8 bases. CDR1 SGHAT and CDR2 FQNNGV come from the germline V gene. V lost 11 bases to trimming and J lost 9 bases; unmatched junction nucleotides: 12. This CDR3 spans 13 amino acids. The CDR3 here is CAAGHQGAFEQFF. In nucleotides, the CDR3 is TGTGCCGCAGGGCACCAGGGGGCATTTGAGCAGTTCTTC.

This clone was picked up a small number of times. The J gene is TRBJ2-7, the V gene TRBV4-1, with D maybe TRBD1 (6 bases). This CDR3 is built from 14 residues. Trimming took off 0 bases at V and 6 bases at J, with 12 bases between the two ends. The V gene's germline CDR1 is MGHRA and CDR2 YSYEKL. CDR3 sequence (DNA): TGCGCCAGCAGCCAAGACTACAGGGATGGCGAGCAGTACTTC. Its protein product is CASSQDYRDGEQYF.

CDR3 in DNA: TGTGCCAGCAGTGGACAGGGTCTTGAGCCCCAGCATTTT. Its translation: CASSGQGLEPQHF. The V call is TRBV2, the J call TRBJ1-5, with 7 bases that match TRBD1. This CDR3 has 13 amino acids. CDR1 SNHLY and CDR2 FYNNEI come from the germline V gene. Trimming removed 4 bases from V and 8 bases from J; junction bases left unmatched: 5.

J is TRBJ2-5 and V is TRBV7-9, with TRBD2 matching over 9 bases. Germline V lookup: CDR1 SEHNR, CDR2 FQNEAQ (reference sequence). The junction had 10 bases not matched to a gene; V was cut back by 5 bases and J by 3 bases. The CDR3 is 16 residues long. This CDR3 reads CASSPPGGGEKETQYF. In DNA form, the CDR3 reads TGTGCCAGCAGCCCCCCTGGCGGGGGGGAAAAAGAGACCCAGTACTTC.

The CDR3 here is CASSQGAGQGGYTF. The CDR3 nucleotides read TGCGCCAGCAGCCAAGGGGCGGGGCAGGGTGGCTACACCTTC. The chain combines TRBV4-3 with TRBJ1-2; possibly TRBD1 for D (5 bases). This CDR3 has 14 amino acids. Germline lookup yields CDR1 LGHNA and CDR2 YSLEER. Trimming took 1 base from V and 7 from J, leaving 13 bases between them.

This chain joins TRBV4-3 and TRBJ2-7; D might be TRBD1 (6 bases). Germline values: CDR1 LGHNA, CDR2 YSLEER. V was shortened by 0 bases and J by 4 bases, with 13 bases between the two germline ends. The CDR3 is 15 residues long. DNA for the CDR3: TGCGCCAGCAGCCAAGATCAGGCCAGGGGTTACGAGCAGTACTTC. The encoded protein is CASSQDQARGYEQYF.

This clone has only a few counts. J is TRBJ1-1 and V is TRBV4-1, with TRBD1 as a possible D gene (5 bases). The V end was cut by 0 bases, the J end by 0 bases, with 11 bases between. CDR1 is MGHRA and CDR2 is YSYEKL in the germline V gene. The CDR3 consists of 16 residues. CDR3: CASSQEQTALNTEAFF. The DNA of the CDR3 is TGCGCCAGCAGCCAAGAGCAGACAGCCTTGAACACTGAAGCTTTCTTT.

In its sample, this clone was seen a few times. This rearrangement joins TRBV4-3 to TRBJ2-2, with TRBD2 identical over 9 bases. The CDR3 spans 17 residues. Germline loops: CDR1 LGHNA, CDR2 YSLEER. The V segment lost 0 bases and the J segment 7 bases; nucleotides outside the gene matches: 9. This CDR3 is CASSQDIGSGSGGELFF. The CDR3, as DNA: TGCGCCAGCAGCCAAGATATTGGTAGCGGGAGCGGCGGGGAGCTGTTTTTT.

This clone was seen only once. The DNA for the CDR3 is TGTGCCAGCAGCCGGGGACTAGCGGGGGAAACGGAGGAGACCCAGTACTTC. It encodes CASSRGLAGETEETQYF. The chain combines TRBV9 with TRBJ2-5, with TRBD2 matching 14 bases. The CDR3 contains 17 residues. Germline CDR1 reads SGDLS; CDR2 reads YYNGEE. V lost 4 bases to trimming and J lost 5 bases; unmatched junction nucleotides: 10.

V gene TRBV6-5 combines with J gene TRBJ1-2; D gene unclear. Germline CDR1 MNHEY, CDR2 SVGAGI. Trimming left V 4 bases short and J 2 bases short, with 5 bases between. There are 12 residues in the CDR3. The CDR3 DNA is TGTGCCAGCAGTTCAGGAAACTATGGCTACACCTTC. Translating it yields CASSSGNYGYTF.

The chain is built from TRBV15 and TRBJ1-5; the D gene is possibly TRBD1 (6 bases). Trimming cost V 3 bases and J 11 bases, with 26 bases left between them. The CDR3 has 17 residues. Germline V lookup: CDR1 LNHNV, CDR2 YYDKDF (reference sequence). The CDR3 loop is CATSSKADSVLGSAQHF. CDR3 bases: TGTGCCACCAGCAGTAAAGCGGACAGCGTCCTGGGGTCAGCCCAGCATTTT.

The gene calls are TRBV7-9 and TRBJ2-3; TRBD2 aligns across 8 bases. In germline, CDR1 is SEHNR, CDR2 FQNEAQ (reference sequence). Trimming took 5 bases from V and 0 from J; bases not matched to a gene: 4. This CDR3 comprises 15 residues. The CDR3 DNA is TGTGCCAGCAGCCCCACTAGCGGTAGCACAGATACGCAGTATTTT. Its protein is CASSPTSGSTDTQYF.

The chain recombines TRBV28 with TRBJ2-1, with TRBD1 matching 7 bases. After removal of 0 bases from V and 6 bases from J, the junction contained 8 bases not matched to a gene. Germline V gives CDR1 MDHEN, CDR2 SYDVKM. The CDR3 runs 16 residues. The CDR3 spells CASSLWSTGVGNEQFF. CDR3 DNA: TGTGCCAGCAGTTTATGGTCAACAGGGGTGGGCAATGAGCAGTTCTTC.

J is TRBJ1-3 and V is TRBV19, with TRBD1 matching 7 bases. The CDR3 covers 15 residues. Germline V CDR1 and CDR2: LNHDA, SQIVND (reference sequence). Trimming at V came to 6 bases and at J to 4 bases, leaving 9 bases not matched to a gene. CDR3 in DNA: TGTGCCAGTAGAGAGACAGGGCCCCCGGGAAACACCATATATTTT. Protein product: CASRETGPPGNTIYF. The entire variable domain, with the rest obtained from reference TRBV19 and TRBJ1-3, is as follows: DGGITQSPKYLFRKEGQNVTLSCEQNLNHDAMYWYRQDPGQGLRLIYYSQIVNDFQKGDIAEGYSVSREKKESFPLTVTSAQKNPTAFYLCASRETGPPGNTIYFGEGSWLTVV.

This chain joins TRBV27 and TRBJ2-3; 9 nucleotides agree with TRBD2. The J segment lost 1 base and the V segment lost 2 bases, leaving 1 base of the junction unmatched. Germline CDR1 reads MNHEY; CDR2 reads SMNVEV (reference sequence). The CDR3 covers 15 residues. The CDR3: CASSLGGRGTDTQYF. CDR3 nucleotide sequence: TGTGCCAGCAGTTTAGGCGGGAGGGGCACAGATACGCAGTATTTT.

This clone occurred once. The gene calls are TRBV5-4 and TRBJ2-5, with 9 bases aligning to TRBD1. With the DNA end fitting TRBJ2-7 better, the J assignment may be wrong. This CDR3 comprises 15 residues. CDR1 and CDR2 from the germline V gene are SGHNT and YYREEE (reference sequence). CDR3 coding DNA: TGTGCCAGCAGCTTGGATCTGGGACAGGGTTACGAGCAGTACTTC. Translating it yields CASSLDLGQGYEQYF.

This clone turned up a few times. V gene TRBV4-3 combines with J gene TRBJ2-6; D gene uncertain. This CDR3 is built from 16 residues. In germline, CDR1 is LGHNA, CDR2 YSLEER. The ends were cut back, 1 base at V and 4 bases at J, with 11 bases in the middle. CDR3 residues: CASSQAPGDGANVLTF. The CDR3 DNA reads TGCGCCAGCAGCCAAGCCCCGGGTGACGGGGCCAACGTCCTGACTTTC.

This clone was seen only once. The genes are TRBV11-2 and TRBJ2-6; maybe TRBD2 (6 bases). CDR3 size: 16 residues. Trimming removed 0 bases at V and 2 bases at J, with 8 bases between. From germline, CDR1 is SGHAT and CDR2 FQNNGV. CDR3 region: CASSLDRGAGANVLTF. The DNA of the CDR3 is TGTGCCAGCAGCTTAGATCGCGGGGCTGGGGCCAACGTCCTGACTTTC.

CDR3 residues: CASRASGSYEQYF. Here the CDR3 DNA reads TGTGCCAGCAGGGCTAGCGGATCCTACGAGCAGTACTTC. The chain couples TRBV2 to TRBJ2-5, with 7 bases lining up with TRBD2. The closer fit of TRBJ2-7 to the DNA end suggests the J call may be wrong. Germline loops: CDR1 SNHLY, CDR2 FYNNEI. The CDR3 consists of 13 residues.

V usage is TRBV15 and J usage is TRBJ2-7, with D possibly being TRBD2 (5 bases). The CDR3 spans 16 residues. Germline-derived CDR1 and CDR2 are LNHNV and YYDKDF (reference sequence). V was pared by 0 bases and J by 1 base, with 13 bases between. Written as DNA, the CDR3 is TGTGCCACCAGCAGAGAGGGGTGGGGAGAATCCTACGAGCAGTACTTC. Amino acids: CATSREGWGESYEQYF.

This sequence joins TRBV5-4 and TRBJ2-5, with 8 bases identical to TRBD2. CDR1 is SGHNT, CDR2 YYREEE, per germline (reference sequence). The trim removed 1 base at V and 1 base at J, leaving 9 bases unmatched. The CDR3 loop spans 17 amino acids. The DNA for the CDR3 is TGTGCCAGCAGCTTGCAGTCCGGGGGGGCGGCCCAAGAGACCCAGTACTTC. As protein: CASSLQSGGAAQETQYF.

CDR3 sequence (DNA): TGTGCCAGCAGGGGGCGAGGGGGCGCGGACACTGAAGCTTTCTTT. It is translated as CASRGRGGADTEAFF. V is TRBV2 and J is TRBJ1-1, with 7 positions matching TRBD1. V dropped 6 bases and J dropped 3; count of bases not matched to a gene: 10. Germline assignment: CDR1 SNHLY and CDR2 FYNNEI. This CDR3 comprises 15 residues.

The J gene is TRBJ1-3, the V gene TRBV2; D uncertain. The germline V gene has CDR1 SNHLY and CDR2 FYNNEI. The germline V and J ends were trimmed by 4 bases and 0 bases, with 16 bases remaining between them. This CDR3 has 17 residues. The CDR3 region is CASSVQVGLSSGNTIYF. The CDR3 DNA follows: TGTGCCAGCAGTGTTCAAGTAGGACTTAGCTCTGGAAACACCATATATTTT.